The clone carrying this T cell receptor beta chain was counted many times. Researchers took RNA transcripts and amplified the TCR beta CDR3 regions from them. Initially, a first-round RT-PCR of the TCR CDR3 employed the HTBI primer set. Each CDR3 protein gets one entry after TCRdb re-called the multiplex PCR reads with MiXCR. The sample shows 370,000 or so distinct CDR3 sequences, roughly 13% of them seen only once. Germline values: CDR1 MNHEY, CDR2 SMNVEV (reference sequence). The V segment lost 4 bases and the J segment 2 bases; nucleotides outside the gene matches: 8. This CDR3 spans 18 amino acids. The sample belongs to a study of T cells in Graves' hyperthyroidism and ophthalmopathy.

The V and J genes are TRBV27 and TRBJ2-2, with TRBD1 identical over 12 bases. The specimen sequenced was blood. This clonotype was sampled from a man aged 25-45 years with Graves' hyperthyroidism that later progressed to Graves' ophthalmopathy. The CDR3, as DNA: TGTGCCAGCAGTTCGATCTATGGGACAGGGGGCAACACCGGGGAGCTGTTTTTT. It encodes CASSSIYGTGGNTGELFF.